The clone carrying this T cell receptor beta chain was detected a few times. Germline V gives CDR1 SGHTA, CDR2 FQGNSA. This CDR3 has 15 amino acids. Trimming left V 2 bases short and J 7 bases short, with 14 bases between. The data were produced by immunoSEQ multiplex PCR, yet TCRdb's version contains in-frame clones alone and is incomplete. Altogether 290,000 or so clones are present, roughly 86% being singletons, with the ten largest covering over 2%. These data come from a study of blood T cell repertoires in COVID-19. The specimen sequenced was PBMCs or T cells enriched from blood (not recorded which). The chain combines TRBV7-2 with TRBJ2-2; D possibly corresponds to TRBD2 (5 bases). This sequence was found in a young woman who had recovered from COVID-19. The CDR3 coding sequence is TGTGCCAGCAGCTTAATGAGGGTGTTGGACGGGGAGCTGTTTTTT. Translation: CASSLMRVLDGELFF.